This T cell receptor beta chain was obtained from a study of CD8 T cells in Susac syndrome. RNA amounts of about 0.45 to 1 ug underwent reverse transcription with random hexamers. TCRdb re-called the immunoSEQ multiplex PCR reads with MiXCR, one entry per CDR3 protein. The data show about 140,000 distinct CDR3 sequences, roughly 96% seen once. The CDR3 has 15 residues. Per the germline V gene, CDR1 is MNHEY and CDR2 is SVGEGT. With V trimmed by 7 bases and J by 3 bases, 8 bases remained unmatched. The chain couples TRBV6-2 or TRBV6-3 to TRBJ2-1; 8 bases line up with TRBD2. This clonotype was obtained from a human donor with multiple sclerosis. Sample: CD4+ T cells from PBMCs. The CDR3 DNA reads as TGTGCCAGCACCTTGCGGACTAGCAACTACAATGAGCAGTTCTTC. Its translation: CASTLRTSNYNEQFF.